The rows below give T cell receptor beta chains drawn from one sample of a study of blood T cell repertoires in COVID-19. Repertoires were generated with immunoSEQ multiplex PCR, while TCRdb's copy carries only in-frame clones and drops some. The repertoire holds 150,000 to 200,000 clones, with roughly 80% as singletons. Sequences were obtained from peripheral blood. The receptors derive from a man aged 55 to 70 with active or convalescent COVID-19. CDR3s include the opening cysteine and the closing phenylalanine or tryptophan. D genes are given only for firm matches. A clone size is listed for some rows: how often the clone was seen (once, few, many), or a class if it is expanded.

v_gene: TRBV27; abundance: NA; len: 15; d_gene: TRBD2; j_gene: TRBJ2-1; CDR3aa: CASSFGVAGASEQFF; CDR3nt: TGTGCCAGCAGTTTTGGGGTAGCGGGAGCGAGTGAGCAGTTCTTC
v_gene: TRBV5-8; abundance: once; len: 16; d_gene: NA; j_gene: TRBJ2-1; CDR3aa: CASSLAFQGIYNEQFF; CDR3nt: TGTGCCAGCAGCTTGGCTTTCCAGGGCATCTACAATGAGCAGTTCTTC
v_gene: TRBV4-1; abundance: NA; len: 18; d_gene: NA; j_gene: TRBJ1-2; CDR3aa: CASSQDWSRVTAAPGYTF; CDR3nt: TGCGCCAGCAGCCAAGATTGGTCGAGGGTGACGGCTGCCCCTGGCTACACCTTC
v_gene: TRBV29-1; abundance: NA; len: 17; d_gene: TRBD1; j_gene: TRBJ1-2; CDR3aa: CSVELGGAGTGGLGYTF; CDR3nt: TGCAGCGTTGAGTTGGGGGGAGCCGGGACAGGGGGCCTTGGCTACACCTTC
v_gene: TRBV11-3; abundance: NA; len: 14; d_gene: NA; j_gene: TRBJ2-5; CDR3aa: CASSLGGDGETQYF; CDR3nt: TGTGCCAGCAGCTTAGGCGGGGATGGGGAGACCCAGTACTTC
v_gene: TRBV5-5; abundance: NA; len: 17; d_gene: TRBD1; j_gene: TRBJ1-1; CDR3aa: CASSALVRGRFDTEAFF; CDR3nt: TGTGCCAGCAGCGCACTTGTCAGGGGGCGGTTTGACACTGAAGCTTTCTTT
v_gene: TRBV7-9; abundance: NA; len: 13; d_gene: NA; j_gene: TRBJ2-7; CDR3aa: CASRADSAGEQYF; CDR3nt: TGTGCCAGCAGAGCGGACAGTGCGGGCGAGCAGTACTTC
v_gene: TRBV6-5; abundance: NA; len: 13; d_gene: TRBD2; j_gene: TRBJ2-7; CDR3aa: CASRGGPGGEQYF; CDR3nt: TGTGCCAGCAGGGGGGGACCGGGAGGAGAGCAGTACTTC
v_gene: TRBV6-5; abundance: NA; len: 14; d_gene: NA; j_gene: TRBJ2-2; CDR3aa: CASTRREIDGELFF; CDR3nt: TGTGCCAGCACTCGGAGGGAGATAGACGGGGAGCTGTTTTTT
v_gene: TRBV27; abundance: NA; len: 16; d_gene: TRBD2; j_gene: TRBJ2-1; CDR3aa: CASSLFPGGPYNEQFF; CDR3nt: TGTGCCAGCAGTTTATTTCCGGGAGGGCCCTACAATGAGCAGTTCTTC
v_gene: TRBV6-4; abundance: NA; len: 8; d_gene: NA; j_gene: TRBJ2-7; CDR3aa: CASSVAGF; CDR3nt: TGTGCCAGCAGTGTGGCGGGCTTC
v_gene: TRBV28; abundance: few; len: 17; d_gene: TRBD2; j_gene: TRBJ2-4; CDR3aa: CASSLRLLAGAAGIQYF; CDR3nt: TGTGCCAGCAGTCTTCGTTTGCTAGCGGGAGCCGCGGGCATTCAGTACTTC
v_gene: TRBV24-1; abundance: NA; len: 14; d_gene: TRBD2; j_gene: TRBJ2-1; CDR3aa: CATSRLAGEVEQFF; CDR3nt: TGTGCCACCAGTCGACTAGCGGGAGAGGTTGAGCAGTTCTTC
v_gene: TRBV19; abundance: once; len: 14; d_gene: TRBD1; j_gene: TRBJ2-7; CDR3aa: CASSTGQGAYEQYF; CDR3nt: TGTGCCAGTAGTACTGGACAGGGGGCCTACGAGCAGTACTTC
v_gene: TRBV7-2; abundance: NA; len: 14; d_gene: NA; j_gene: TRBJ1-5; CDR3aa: CASTPAGSNQPQHF; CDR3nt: TGTGCCAGCACCCCGGCAGGGAGCAATCAGCCCCAGCATTTT
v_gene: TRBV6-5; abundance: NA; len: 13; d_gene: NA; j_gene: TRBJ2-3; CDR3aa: CASSYSGGDTQYF; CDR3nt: TGTGCCAGCAGTTACTCCGGCGGAGATACGCAGTATTTT
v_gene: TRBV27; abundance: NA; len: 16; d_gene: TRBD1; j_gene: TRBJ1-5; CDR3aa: CASSSTGQGSNQPQHF; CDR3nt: TGTGCCAGCAGCTCCACGGGACAGGGCAGCAATCAGCCCCAGCATTTT
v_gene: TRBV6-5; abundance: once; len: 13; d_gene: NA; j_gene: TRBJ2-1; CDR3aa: CASTRVIYNEQFF; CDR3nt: TGTGCCAGCACCCGTGTAATATACAATGAGCAGTTCTTC
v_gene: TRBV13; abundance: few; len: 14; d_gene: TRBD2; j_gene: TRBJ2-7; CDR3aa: CASTRAGGRNQQYF; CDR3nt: TGTGCCAGCACCCGGGCGGGAGGTCGGAACCAGCAGTACTTC
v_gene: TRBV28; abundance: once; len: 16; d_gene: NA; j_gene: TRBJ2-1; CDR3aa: CASSGDSGHSYNEQFF; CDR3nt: TGTGCCAGCAGTGGGGATAGCGGACACTCCTACAATGAGCAGTTCTTC
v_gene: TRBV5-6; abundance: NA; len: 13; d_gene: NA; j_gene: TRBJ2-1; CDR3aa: CASSWSPSNEQFF; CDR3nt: TGTGCCAGCAGCTGGTCCCCCAGCAATGAGCAGTTCTTC
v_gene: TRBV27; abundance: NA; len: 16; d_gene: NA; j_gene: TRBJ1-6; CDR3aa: CASSLLGSSYNSPLHF; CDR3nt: TGTGCCAGCAGTTTACTGGGGAGCTCCTATAATTCACCCCTCCACTTT
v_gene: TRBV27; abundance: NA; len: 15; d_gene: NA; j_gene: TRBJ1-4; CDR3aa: CASSLWRPGNEKLFF; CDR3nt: TGTGCCAGCAGTCTGTGGAGACCAGGGAATGAAAAACTGTTTTTT
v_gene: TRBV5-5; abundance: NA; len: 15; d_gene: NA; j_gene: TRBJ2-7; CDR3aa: CASSLANRAPYEQYF; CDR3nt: TGTGCCAGCAGCTTGGCGAACAGGGCGCCCTACGAGCAGTACTTC
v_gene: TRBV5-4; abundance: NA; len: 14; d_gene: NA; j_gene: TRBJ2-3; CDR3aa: CASKERTGTDTQYF; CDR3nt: TGTGCCAGCAAAGAAAGGACTGGTACAGATACGCAGTATTTT